The rows below give T cell receptor beta chains drawn from one sample of a study of blood T cell repertoires in COVID-19. Measured with immunoSEQ multiplex PCR; TCRdb has only the in-frame clones, and not every one. Of 23,000 or so clones listed, roughly 88% are singletons. Material for sequencing was peripheral blood. The receptors originated from a human donor with active COVID-19. The donor label of this sample is uncertain. The CDR3 runs from the conserved cysteine through the conserved F or W. A D gene is named only where the DNA matches it firmly. Where a row states a size, it is once, few, many or the class of an expanded clone; other rows omit it.

clone size	V gene	J gene	D gene	CDR3 protein	CDR3 DNA
-	TRBV6-5	TRBJ2-7	TRBD1	CASTKQGAYEQYF	TGTGCCAGCACCAAACAGGGGGCCTACGAGCAGTACTTC
-	TRBV5-5	TRBJ1-1	-	CASSLQDSLNTEAFF	TGTGCCAGCAGCCTCCAAGACAGCCTGAACACTGAAGCTTTCTTT
-	TRBV10-3	TRBJ2-7	-	CAIRQGIGEQYF	TGTGCCATCAGACAGGGTATCGGTGAGCAGTACTTC
-	TRBV5-1	TRBJ1-1	-	CASSYRMNTEAFF	TGCGCCAGCAGCTATAGAATGAACACTGAAGCTTTCTTT
-	TRBV2	TRBJ2-5	TRBD1	CASRRDRGPKETQYF	TGTGCCAGCAGGAGGGACAGGGGGCCTAAAGAGACCCAGTACTTC
-	TRBV5-4	TRBJ2-3	-	CASSSSGSTDTQYF	TGTGCCAGCAGCTCGAGCGGGAGCACAGATACGCAGTATTTT
-	TRBV4-3	TRBJ2-3	-	CASSPGMIRADTQYF	TGCGCCAGCAGCCCCGGCATGATACGGGCAGATACGCAGTATTTT
-	TRBV6-6	TRBJ1-5	-	CASSWTANQPQHF	TGTGCCAGCAGTTGGACAGCCAATCAGCCCCAGCATTTT
-	TRBV5-1	TRBJ2-3	TRBD2	CASSLGLAGGYSTDTQYF	TGCGCCAGCAGCTTGGGCCTAGCGGGGGGCTACTCCACAGATACGCAGTATTTT
-	TRBV12-1	TRBJ2-2	-	CASSSTLEAVDSNTGELFF	TGTGCCAGCAGCTCGACCTTGGAGGCGGTGGACTCGAACACCGGGGAGCTGTTTTTT
-	TRBV19	TRBJ1-4	TRBD1	CASSMGTGGWVEKLFF	TGTGCCAGTAGTATGGGAACAGGGGGCTGGGTTGAAAAACTGTTTTTT
-	TRBV19	TRBJ1-4	-	CASKERSTNEKLFF	TGTGCCAGTAAGGAGCGGTCAACTAATGAAAAACTGTTTTTT
-	TRBV6-5	TRBJ2-5	TRBD1	CASRTGGETQYF	TGTGCCAGCAGAACAGGGGGGGAGACCCAGTACTTC
-	TRBV5-4	TRBJ2-2	-	CASSQKVEHTGELFF	TGTGCCAGCAGCCAAAAAGTTGAGCACACCGGGGAGCTGTTTTTT
-	TRBV9	TRBJ1-2	-	CASSVSTAPNYGYTF	TGTGCCAGCAGCGTATCCACAGCTCCTAACTATGGCTACACCTTC
-	TRBV5-1	TRBJ1-1	-	CASSLITANTEAFF	TGCGCCAGCAGTTTGATTACAGCGAACACTGAAGCTTTCTTT
few	TRBV5-1	TRBJ2-7	TRBD2	CASSLVSGRLGYEQYF	TGCGCCAGCAGCTTAGTAAGCGGGAGACTTGGTTACGAGCAGTACTTC
-	TRBV7-9	TRBJ2-3	-	CASSLRLVGTDTQYF	TGTGCCAGCAGCTTACGGCTAGTAGGTACAGATACGCAGTATTTT
-	TRBV10-2	TRBJ2-2	TRBD2	CASGGLAGRTGELFF	TGCGCCAGCGGGGGACTAGCGGGACGGACCGGGGAGCTGTTTTTT
-	TRBV7-2	TRBJ1-2	-	CASSLGPSGNGYTF	TGTGCCAGCAGCTTAGGTCCGTCAGGGAATGGCTACACCTTC
-	TRBV20-1	TRBJ1-1	TRBD1	CSASSISGQGGTEAFF	TGCAGTGCTAGTTCGATCTCGGGACAGGGCGGCACTGAAGCTTTCTTT
-	TRBV11-3	TRBJ1-3	-	CASSSSLAGNTIYF	TGTGCCAGCAGCTCATCCCTAGCTGGAAACACCATATATTTT
-	TRBV2	TRBJ1-6	-	CASTARDSPLHF	TGTGCCAGCACCGCCAGGGATTCACCCCTCCACTTT
-	TRBV7-6	TRBJ2-3	TRBD2	CASSLRESSDTQYF	TGTGCCAGCAGCTTGCGGGAGAGCTCAGATACGCAGTATTTT
-	TRBV24-1	TRBJ2-2	TRBD2	CATSDSGLAGVEELFF	TGTGCCACCAGTGATTCGGGACTAGCGGGAGTGGAGGAGCTATTTTTT
-	TRBV7-2	TRBJ1-5	-	CASSFLQGGQPQHF	TGTGCCAGCAGCTTTCTACAGGGCGGTCAGCCCCAGCATTTT
-	TRBV30	TRBJ2-2	-	CAWKDKGGGASAGELFF	TGTGCCTGGAAGGATAAAGGAGGGGGGGCATCGGCCGGGGAGCTGTTTTTT
-	TRBV7-9	TRBJ1-2	TRBD1	CASSQGGTNYGYTF	TGTGCCAGCAGCCAGGGGGGCACCAACTATGGCTACACCTTC
-	TRBV9	TRBJ1-1	TRBD1	CASSVGDREKAFF	TGTGCCAGCAGCGTAGGGGACAGGGAAAAAGCTTTCTTT
-	TRBV11-1	TRBJ2-7	-	CASSDSGRSSYEQYF	TGTGCCAGCAGTGACTCAGGGAGGAGCTCCTACGAGCAGTACTTC
-	TRBV5-1	TRBJ2-5	TRBD2	CASSLSGTSTWETQYF	TGCGCCAGCAGCTTGTCCGGGACTAGTACGTGGGAGACCCAGTACTTC
-	TRBV18	TRBJ1-1	TRBD1	CASSPGQVNTEAFF	TGTGCCAGCTCACCCGGACAGGTGAACACTGAAGCTTTCTTT
-	TRBV11-3	TRBJ2-1	TRBD1	CASSLDPNGQDEQFF	TGTGCCAGCAGCTTAGACCCCAACGGACAGGATGAGCAGTTCTTC
-	TRBV3-1/TRBV3-2	TRBJ2-7	TRBD2	CASSQESPGLVKSYEQYF	TGTGCCAGCAGCCAAGAAAGTCCGGGACTAGTAAAATCCTACGAGCAGTACTTC
-	TRBV9	TRBJ2-1	-	CASSVDPLADNEQFF	TGTGCCAGCAGCGTAGATCCCCTTGCGGACAATGAGCAGTTCTTC
-	TRBV24-1	TRBJ2-3	TRBD2	CATSDPRPGLGSTDTQYF	TGTGCCACCAGTGACCCCCGACCGGGACTAGGTAGCACAGATACGCAGTATTTT
-	TRBV5-4	TRBJ2-7	-	CASSLALQGGSHEQYF	TGTGCCAGCAGCTTGGCACTGCAGGGAGGTTCCCACGAGCAGTACTTC
once	TRBV15	TRBJ2-2	-	CATSGRAPGELFF	TGTGCCACCAGCGGTAGAGCGCCCGGGGAGCTGTTTTTT